This TCR beta chain was retrieved from a study of blood T cell repertoires in COVID-19. Study background: The United States, Italy and Spain supplied acute and convalescent COVID-19 samples. T cells, B-cell-depleted T cells, or PBMCs provided the cDNA or gDNA that served as material.

The CDR3 extends over 15 amino acids. The ends were cut back, 5 bases at V and 6 bases at J, with 19 bases in the middle. Germline V gene sequence: CDR1 SQVTM, CDR2 ANQGSEA. Sequenced by immunoSEQ multiplex PCR; TCRdb stores in-frame clones only, minus some. The table lists some 49,000 clones, around 90% of them singletons. V usage is TRBV29-1 and J usage is TRBJ2-2, with D possibly TRBD2 on 7 matching bases. The clonotype was recovered from a man aged 70 or older with active COVID-19. The sample comprised peripheral blood. This chain's CDR3 is CSVLFGGGPSGELFF. CDR3 in DNA: TGCAGCGTTTTGTTCGGCGGGGGCCCCTCCGGGGAGCTGTTTTTT.